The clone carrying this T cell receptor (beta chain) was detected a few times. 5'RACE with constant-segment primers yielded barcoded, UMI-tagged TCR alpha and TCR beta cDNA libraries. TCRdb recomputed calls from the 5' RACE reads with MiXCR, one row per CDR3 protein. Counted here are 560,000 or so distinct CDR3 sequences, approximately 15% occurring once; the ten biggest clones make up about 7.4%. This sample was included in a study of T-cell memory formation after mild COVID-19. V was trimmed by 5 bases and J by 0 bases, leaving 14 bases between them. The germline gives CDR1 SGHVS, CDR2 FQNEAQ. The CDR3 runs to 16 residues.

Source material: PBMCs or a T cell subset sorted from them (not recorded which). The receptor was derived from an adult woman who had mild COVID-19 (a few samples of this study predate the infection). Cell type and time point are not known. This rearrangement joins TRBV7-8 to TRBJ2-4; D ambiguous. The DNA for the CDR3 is TGTGCCAGCAGCCTTAGACGGCAGTTAGCCAAAAACATTCAGTACTTC. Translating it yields CASSLRRQLAKNIQYF.